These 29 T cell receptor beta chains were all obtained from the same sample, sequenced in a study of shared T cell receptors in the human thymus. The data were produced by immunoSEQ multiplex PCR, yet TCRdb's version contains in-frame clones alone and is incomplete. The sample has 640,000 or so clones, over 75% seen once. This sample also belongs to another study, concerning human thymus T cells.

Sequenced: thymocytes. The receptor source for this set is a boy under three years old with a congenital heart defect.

The CDR3 loop is CASRGRDRESYEQYF. The CDR3 bases are TGTGCCAGCAGGGGCCGGGACAGGGAGTCCTACGAGCAGTACTTC. V is TRBV28 and J is TRBJ2-7; TRBD1 matches at 9 bases. The length of the CDR3 is 15 residues. Unmatched junction bases numbered 7, after V lost 6 bases and J lost 1 base. CDR1 MDHEN and CDR2 SYDVKM come from the germline V gene.

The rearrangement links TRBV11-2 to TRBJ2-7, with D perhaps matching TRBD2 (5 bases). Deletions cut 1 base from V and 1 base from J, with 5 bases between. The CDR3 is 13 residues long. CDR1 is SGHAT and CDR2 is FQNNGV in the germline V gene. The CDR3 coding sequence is TGTGCCAGCAGCTTAGCGGGATCCTACGAGCAGTACTTC. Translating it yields CASSLAGSYEQYF.

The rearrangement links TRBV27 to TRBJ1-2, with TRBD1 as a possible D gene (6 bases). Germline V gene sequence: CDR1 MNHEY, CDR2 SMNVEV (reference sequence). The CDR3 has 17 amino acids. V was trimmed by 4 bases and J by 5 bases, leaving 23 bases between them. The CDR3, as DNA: TGTGCCAGCAGTTCATTACCCAGGGACTACCAGGGGTATGGCTACACCTTC. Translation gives CASSSLPRDYQGYGYTF.

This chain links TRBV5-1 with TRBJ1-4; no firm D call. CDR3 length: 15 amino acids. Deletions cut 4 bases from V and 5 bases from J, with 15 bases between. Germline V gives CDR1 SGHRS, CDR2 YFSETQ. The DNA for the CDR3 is TGCGCCAGCAGCCCGGAGCAGTTGGCAAATGAAAAACTGTTTTTT. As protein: CASSPEQLANEKLFF. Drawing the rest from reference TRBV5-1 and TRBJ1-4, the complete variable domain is KAGVTQTPRYLIKTRGQQVTLSCSPISGHRSVSWYQQTPGQGLQFLFEYFSETQRNKGNFPGRFSGRQFSNSRSEMNVSTLELGDSALYLCASSPEQLANEKLFFGSGTQLSVL.

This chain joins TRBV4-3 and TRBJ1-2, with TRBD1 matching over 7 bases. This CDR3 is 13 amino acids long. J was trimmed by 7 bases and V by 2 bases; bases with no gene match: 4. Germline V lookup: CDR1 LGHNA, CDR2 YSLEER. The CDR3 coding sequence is TGCGCCAGCAGCCAAACAGGGGCGGGTGGCTACACCTTC. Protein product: CASSQTGAGGYTF.

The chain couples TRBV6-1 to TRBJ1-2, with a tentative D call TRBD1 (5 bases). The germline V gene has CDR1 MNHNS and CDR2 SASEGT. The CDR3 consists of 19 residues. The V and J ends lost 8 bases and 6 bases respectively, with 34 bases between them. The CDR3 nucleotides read TGTGCCAGCTTTGAAGACGGGAGAGGGCCTCTACCAGGGAATAATGGCTACACCTTC. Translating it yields CASFEDGRGPLPGNNGYTF.

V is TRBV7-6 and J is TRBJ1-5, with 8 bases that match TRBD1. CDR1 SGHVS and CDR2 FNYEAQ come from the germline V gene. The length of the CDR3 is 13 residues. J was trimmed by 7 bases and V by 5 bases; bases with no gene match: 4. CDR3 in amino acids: CASSNYRGQPQHF. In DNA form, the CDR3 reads TGTGCCAGCAGCAACTACAGGGGGCAGCCCCAGCATTTT.

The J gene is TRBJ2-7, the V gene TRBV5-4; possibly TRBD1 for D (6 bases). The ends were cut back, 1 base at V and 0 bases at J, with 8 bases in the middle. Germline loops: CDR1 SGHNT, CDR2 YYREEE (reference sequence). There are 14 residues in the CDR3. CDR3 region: CASSLKGGSYEQYF. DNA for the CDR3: TGTGCCAGCAGCTTGAAAGGGGGCTCCTACGAGCAGTACTTC.

DNA for the CDR3: TGTGCCAGCAGCAGTCTAGGGGGTTCCTACGAGCAGTACTTC. Amino acids: CASSSLGGSYEQYF. The chain links TRBV5-6 to TRBJ2-7, with D possibly TRBD1 on 6 matching bases. In germline, CDR1 is SGHDT, CDR2 YYEEEE. Trimming cost V 4 bases and J 1 base, with 12 bases left between them. This CDR3 spans 14 amino acids.

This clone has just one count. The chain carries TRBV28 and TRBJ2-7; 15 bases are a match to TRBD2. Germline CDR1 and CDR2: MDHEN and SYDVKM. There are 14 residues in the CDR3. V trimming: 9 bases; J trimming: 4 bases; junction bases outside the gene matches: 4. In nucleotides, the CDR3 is TGTGCCAGTTGCGGACTAGCGGGGGGGTACGAGCAGTACTTC. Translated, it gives CASCGLAGGYEQYF. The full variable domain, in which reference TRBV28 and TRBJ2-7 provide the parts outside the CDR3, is DVKVTQSSRYLVKRTGEKVFLECVQDMDHENMFWYRQDPGLGLRLIYFSYDVKMKEKGDIPEGYSVSREKKERFSLILESASTNQTSMYLCASCGLAGGYEQYFGPGTRLTVT.

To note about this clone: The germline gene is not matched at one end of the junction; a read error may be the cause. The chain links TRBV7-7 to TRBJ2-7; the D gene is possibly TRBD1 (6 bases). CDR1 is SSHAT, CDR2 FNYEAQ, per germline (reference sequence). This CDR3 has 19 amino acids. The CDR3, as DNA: TGTGCTAGCAGCTCCGACCGTTTTGACAGGAACAACTTGCCCTACGAGCAGTACTTC. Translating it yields CASSSDRFDRNNLPYEQYF.

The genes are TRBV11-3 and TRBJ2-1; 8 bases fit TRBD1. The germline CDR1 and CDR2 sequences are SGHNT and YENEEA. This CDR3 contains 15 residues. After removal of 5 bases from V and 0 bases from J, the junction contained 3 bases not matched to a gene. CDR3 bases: TGTGCCAGCAGCACCACAGGGGGCTCCTACAATGAGCAGTTCTTC. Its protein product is CASSTTGGSYNEQFF. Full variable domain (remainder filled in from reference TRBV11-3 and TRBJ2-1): EAGVVQSPRYKIIEKKQPVAFWCNPISGHNTLYWYLQNLGQGPELLIRYENEEAVDDSQLPKDRFSAERLKGVDSTLKIQPAELGDSAVYLCASSTTGGSYNEQFFGPGTRLTVL.

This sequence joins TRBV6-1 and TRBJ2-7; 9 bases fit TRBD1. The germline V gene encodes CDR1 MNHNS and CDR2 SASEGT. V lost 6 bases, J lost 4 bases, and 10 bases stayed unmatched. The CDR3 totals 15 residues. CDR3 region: CASRGRGTGKYEQYF. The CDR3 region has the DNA TGTGCCAGCAGAGGGAGGGGGACAGGGAAGTACGAGCAGTACTTC.

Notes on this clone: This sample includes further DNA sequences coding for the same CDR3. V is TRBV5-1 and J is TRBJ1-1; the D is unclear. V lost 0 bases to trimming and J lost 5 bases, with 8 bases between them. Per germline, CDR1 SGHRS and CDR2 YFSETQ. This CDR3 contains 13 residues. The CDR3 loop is CASSLAGKTEAFF. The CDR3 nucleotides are TGCGCCAGCAGCTTGGCCGGGAAGACTGAAGCTTTCTTT.

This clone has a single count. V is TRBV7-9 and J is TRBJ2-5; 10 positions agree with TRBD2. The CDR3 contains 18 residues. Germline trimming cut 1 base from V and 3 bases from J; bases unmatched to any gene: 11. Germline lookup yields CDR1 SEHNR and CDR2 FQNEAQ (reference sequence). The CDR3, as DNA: TGTGCCAGCAGCTTAGGCCTAGCGGGAGTCGTGCTTAAAGAGACCCAGTACTTC. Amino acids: CASSLGLAGVVLKETQYF.

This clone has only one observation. CDR3 protein: CASSQEWPRQAREQYF. In DNA, the CDR3 is TGCGCCAGCAGCCAAGAATGGCCCAGACAGGCTAGGGAGCAGTACTTC. The rearrangement uses TRBV4-3 and TRBJ2-7; D possibly corresponds to TRBD1 (6 bases). CDR3 length equals 16 residues. V dropped 0 bases and J dropped 7 bases, with 19 bases sitting between them. The germline gives CDR1 LGHNA, CDR2 YSLEER.

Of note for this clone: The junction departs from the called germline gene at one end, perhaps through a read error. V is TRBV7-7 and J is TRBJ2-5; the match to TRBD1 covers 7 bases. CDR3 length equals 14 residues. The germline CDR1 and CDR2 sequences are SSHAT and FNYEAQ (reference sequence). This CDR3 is CASSLRTGGRTQYF. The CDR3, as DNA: TGTGCTAGCAGCCTAAGGACAGGTGGGAGGACCCAGTACTTC.

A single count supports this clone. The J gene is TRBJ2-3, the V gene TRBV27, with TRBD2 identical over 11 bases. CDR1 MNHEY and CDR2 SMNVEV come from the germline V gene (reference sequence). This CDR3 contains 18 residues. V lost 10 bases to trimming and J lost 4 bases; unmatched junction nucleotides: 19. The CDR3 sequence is CATKVVAGGPFRPDTQYF. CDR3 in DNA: TGTGCCACCAAGGTGGTAGCGGGAGGGCCGTTTCGGCCAGATACGCAGTATTTT.

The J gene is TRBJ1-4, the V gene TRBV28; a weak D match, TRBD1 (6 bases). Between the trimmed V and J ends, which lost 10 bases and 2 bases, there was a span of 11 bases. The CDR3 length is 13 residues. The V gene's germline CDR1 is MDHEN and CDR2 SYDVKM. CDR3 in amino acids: CATTGTTNEKLFF. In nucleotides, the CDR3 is TGTGCCACTACAGGGACGACTAATGAAAAACTGTTTTTT.

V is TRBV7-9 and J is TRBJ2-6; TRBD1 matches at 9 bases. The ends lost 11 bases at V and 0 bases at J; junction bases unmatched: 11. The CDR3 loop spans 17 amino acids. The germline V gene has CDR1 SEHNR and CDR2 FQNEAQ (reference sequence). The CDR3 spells CADQSGTGYSGANVLTF. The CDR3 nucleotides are TGTGCCGACCAATCCGGGACAGGGTACTCTGGGGCCAACGTCCTGACTTTC.

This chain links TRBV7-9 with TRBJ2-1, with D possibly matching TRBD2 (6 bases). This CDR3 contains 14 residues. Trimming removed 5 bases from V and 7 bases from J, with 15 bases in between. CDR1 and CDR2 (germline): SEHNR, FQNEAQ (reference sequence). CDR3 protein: CASSQRESGNEQFF. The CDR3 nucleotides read TGTGCCAGCAGCCAACGGGAGAGTGGTAATGAGCAGTTCTTC.

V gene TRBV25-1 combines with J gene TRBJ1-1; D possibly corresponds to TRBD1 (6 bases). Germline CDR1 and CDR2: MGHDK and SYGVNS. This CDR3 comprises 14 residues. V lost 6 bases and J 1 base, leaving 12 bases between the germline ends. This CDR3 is CASRGLQGNTEAFF. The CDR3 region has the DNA TGTGCCAGCAGAGGCCTACAGGGGAACACTGAAGCTTTCTTT.

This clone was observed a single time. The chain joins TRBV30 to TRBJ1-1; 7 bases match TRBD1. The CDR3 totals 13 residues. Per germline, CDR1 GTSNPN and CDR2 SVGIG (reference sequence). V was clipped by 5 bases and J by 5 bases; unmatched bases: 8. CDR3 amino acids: CAWEDREGTEAFF. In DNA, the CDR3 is TGTGCCTGGGAAGACAGGGAAGGAACTGAAGCTTTCTTT.

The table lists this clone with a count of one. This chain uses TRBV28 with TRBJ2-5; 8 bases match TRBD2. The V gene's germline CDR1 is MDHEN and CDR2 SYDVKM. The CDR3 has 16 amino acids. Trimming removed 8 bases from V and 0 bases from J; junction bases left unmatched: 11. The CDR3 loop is CASGKLAVSYQETQYF. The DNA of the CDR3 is TGTGCCAGCGGCAAACTAGCGGTTAGCTACCAAGAGACCCAGTACTTC. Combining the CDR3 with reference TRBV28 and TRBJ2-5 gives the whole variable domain DVKVTQSSRYLVKRTGEKVFLECVQDMDHENMFWYRQDPGLGLRLIYFSYDVKMKEKGDIPEGYSVSREKKERFSLILESASTNQTSMYLCASGKLAVSYQETQYFGPGTRLLVL.

The CDR3 loop reads CASSYPNGGVDEQFF. CDR3 DNA: TGTGCCAGCAGTTACCCGAACGGGGGGGTGGATGAGCAGTTCTTC. This chain connects TRBV6-5 to TRBJ2-1, with 8 bases aligning to TRBD2. This CDR3 is built from 15 residues. J gave up 8 bases and V 2 bases, and 8 bases lay outside the gene matches. Germline V gene lookup returns CDR1 MNHEY and CDR2 SVGAGI.

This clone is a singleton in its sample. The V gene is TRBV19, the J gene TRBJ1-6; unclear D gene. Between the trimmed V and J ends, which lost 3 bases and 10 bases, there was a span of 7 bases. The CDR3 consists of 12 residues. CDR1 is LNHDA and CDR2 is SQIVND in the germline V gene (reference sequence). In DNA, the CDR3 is TGTGCCAGTAGTATCGCGTGGTCACCCCTCCACTTT. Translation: CASSIAWSPLHF.

The CDR3 DNA follows: TGTGCCAGCAGCGGGAGGGAATGTGGCTACACCTTC. Amino acids: CASSGRECGYTF. The genes are TRBV9 and TRBJ1-2; D not resolved. Germline CDR1 SGDLS, CDR2 YYNGEE. The CDR3 extends over 12 amino acids. Trimming pared 3 bases from V and 7 bases from J, leaving 10 bases between.

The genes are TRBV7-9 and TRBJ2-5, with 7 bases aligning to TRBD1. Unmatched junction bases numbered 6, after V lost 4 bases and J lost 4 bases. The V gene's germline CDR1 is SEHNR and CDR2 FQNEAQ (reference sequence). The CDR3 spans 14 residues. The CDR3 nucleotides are TGTGCCAGCAGCTCGAGGGGGCATGTAGAGACCCAGTACTTC. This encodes CASSSRGHVETQYF.

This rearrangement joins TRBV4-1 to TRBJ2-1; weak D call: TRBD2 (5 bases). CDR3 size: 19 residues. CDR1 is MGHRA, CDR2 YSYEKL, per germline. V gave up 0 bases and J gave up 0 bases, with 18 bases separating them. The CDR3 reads CASSQDPPHGLYSYNEQFF. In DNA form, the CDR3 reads TGCGCCAGCAGCCAAGATCCCCCCCATGGACTTTACTCCTACAATGAGCAGTTCTTC.